These 18 T cell receptor beta chains share one sample of origin, sequenced in a study of regulatory T cells in long-lasting Graves disease. Sample time point: newly diagnosed GD, antithyroid drugs for less than 3 months. PBMC-derived RNA was used for the TCR library. TCR beta libraries were built with iRepertoire HTBI primers and Arm-PCR of CDR3 regions. Via MiXCR, TCRdb re-called the multiplex PCR reads, giving one row per CDR3 protein. The sample gives more than 300,000 distinct CDR3 sequences, 15% to 20% of which show up once; 20% is in the top ten. This same sample was also part of a study on T cells in Graves' hyperthyroidism and ophthalmopathy.

The specimen was peripheral blood mononuclear cells (PBMCs), collected at new diagnosis, from a patient treated with antithyroid drugs. All receptors come from a woman under 30 with Graves disease.

This clonotype has a count of ten or more. The rearrangement joins TRBV6-2 or TRBV6-3 to TRBJ1-5; a weak D match, TRBD1 (5 bases). This CDR3 has 15 residues. Between the trimmed V and J ends, which lost 6 bases and 3 bases, there was a span of 15 bases. The germline V gene has CDR1 MNHEY and CDR2 SVGEGT. CDR3 nucleotide sequence: TGTGCCAGCAGCCCGATCGGGGGGACCAATCAGCCCCAGCATTTT. This codes for CASSPIGGTNQPQHF.

This clonotype was found a few times. The V call is TRBV10-3, the J call TRBJ1-5; D unclear. V was clipped by 5 bases and J by 0 bases, with 2 bases between them. The CDR3 runs 12 residues. Per the germline V gene, CDR1 is ENHRY and CDR2 is SYGVKD. CDR3: CAISPSNQPQHF. CDR3 nucleotides: TGTGCCATCAGTCCTAGCAATCAGCCCCAGCATTTT.

Many counts were recorded for this clonotype. The rearrangement joins TRBV19 to TRBJ2-4; TRBD1 aligns across 7 bases. This CDR3 has 15 amino acids. V was pared by 4 bases and J by 8 bases, with 11 bases of the junction left unmatched. Germline values: CDR1 LNHDA, CDR2 SQIVND (reference sequence). CDR3: CASSTSTGIQDIQYF. CDR3 coding DNA: TGTGCCAGTAGTACCTCGACAGGGATCCAGGACATTCAGTACTTC.

This clonotype showed up just a few times. The chain is built from TRBV20-1 and TRBJ2-5, with 8 bases aligning to TRBD1. The ends lost 6 bases at V and 5 bases at J; junction bases unmatched: 11. The CDR3 length is 14 residues. CDR1 DFQATT and CDR2 SNEGSKA come from the germline V gene (reference sequence). CDR3 loop: CSARGREGRETQYF. Written as DNA, the CDR3 is TGCAGTGCCAGGGGGCGGGAAGGAAGGGAGACCCAGTACTTC.

This sequence joins TRBV9 and TRBJ2-6; D gene ambiguous. CDR1 and CDR2 (germline): SGDLS, YYNGEE. The CDR3 extends over 17 amino acids. The V end was cut by 4 bases, the J end by 2 bases, with 16 bases between. CDR3 nucleotides: TGTGCCAGCAGCCTAAAGGGAAAACCGACTGGGGCCAACGTCCTGACTTTC. Translation: CASSLKGKPTGANVLTF.

Comment on this clonotype: This sequence may be a read error, since a much larger clone differs from it by one base. The rearrangement links TRBV5-1 to TRBJ2-7; D is undetermined. CDR3 length: 15 residues. Germline CDR1 reads SGHRS; CDR2 reads YFSETQ. The V gene lost 0 bases and the J gene lost 2 bases, with 12 bases spanning the gap. CDR3 nucleotide sequence: TGCGCCAGCAGCTTGGTCACGTCCGGTCCCTACGAGCAGTACTTC. This codes for CASSLVTSGPYEQYF.

In its sample, this clonotype was seen many times. CDR3 protein: CASSPLQLSETQYF. As DNA, the CDR3 is TGTGCCAGCAGCCCTCTACAGCTTTCGGAGACCCAGTACTTC. The chain recombines TRBV28 with TRBJ2-5, with D uncertain. This CDR3 is 14 amino acids long. V dropped 6 bases and J dropped 5 bases, with 16 bases sitting between them. Per germline, CDR1 MDHEN and CDR2 SYDVKM. The variable domain in full, with the rest retrieved from reference TRBV28 and TRBJ2-5, is DVKVTQSSRYLVKRTGEKVFLECVQDMDHENMFWYRQDPGLGLRLIYFSYDVKMKEKGDIPEGYSVSREKKERFSLILESASTNQTSMYLCASSPLQLSETQYFGPGTRLLVL.

In this sample, this clonotype turned up many times. V gene TRBV18 combines with J gene TRBJ1-5; 7 bases are a match to TRBD1. The junction had 2 bases not matched to a gene; V was cut back by 3 bases and J by 3 bases. There are 14 residues in the CDR3. Germline V gene sequence: CDR1 KGHSH, CDR2 LQKENI. The DNA for the CDR3 is TGTGCCAGCTCACCCGGGACAGACAATCAGCCCCAGCATTTT. Translated, it gives CASSPGTDNQPQHF.

Remarks on this clonotype: A much bigger clone sits one base away, suggesting this may be a read error. The J gene is TRBJ2-7, the V gene TRBV5-5, with D perhaps matching TRBD2 (5 bases). The germline V gene encodes CDR1 SGHKS and CDR2 YYEKEE (reference sequence). V lost 2 bases and J 7 bases, leaving 19 bases between the germline ends. There are 15 residues in the CDR3. This CDR3 is CASSFQGLAGNEQYF. CDR3 nucleotides: TGTGCCAGCAGCTTTCAAGGCCTAGCCGGCAATGAGCAGTACTTC.

This clonotype showed up just a few times. V and J are TRBV11-2 and TRBJ2-2; 11 nucleotides match TRBD2. Germline assignment: CDR1 SGHAT and CDR2 FQNNGV. This CDR3 spans 20 amino acids. Trimming at V came to 0 bases and at J to 2 bases, leaving 11 bases not matched to a gene. This chain's CDR3 is CASSLDRGPLAGGNTGELFF. The CDR3 region has the DNA TGTGCCAGCAGCTTAGATCGAGGGCCCCTAGCGGGAGGAAACACCGGGGAGCTGTTTTTT.

This clonotype was detected many times. The V call is TRBV7-9, the J call TRBJ2-3, with TRBD1 matching over 7 bases. This CDR3 is built from 15 residues. Germline assignment: CDR1 SEHNR and CDR2 FQNEAQ (reference sequence). With 6 bases clipped from V and 2 bases from J, the junction kept 8 bases outside the gene matches. The CDR3 protein is CASSSTGFDTDTQYF. The CDR3 coding sequence is TGTGCCAGCAGTTCGACAGGGTTTGACACAGATACGCAGTATTTT.

This clonotype was seen repeatedly, ten times or more. The V and J genes are TRBV11-2 and TRBJ2-7; 7 nucleotides align to TRBD2. V shed 5 bases, J shed 3 bases, and the junction held 16 bases outside the gene matches. This CDR3 region has 17 residues. Germline assignment: CDR1 SGHAT and CDR2 FQNNGV. DNA for the CDR3: TGTGCCAGCAGCCCCGGACTAGTTCCCCAGAGGCACTACGAGCAGTACTTC. It encodes CASSPGLVPQRHYEQYF.

The chain is built from TRBV12-5 and TRBJ2-7, with TRBD1 matching over 9 bases. The V and J ends lost 6 bases and 0 bases, in that order; junction bases with no gene match: 6. Germline values: CDR1 LGHNT, CDR2 FRNRAP. This CDR3 spans 15 amino acids. CDR3 bases: TGTGCTAGTGGCCTTGACAGGGGGAGCTCCTACGAGCAGTACTTC. Translating it yields CASGLDRGSSYEQYF.

This clonotype was counted at least ten times. This chain connects TRBV6-5 to TRBJ1-2; 9 positions match TRBD1. Germline assignment: CDR1 MNHEY and CDR2 SVGAGI. Germline trimming cut 0 bases from V and 3 bases from J; bases unmatched to any gene: 11. This CDR3 comprises 18 residues. The CDR3 region is CASSYSVNRGQGDYGYTF. CDR3 in DNA: TGTGCCAGCAGTTACTCGGTCAACAGGGGGCAGGGGGACTATGGCTACACCTTC.

This clonotype has only one observation. This may stem from a read error, because a much larger clone lies one nucleotide away. The chain recombines TRBV18 with TRBJ2-7, with no clear D. Germline-derived CDR1 and CDR2 are KGHSH and LQKENI. The CDR3 extends over 15 amino acids. V was shortened by 0 bases and J by 5 bases, with 14 bases between the two germline ends. CDR3 sequence (DNA): TGTGCCAGCTCACCACCGGGGTCGCACCCCCACGAGCAGTACTTC. Translated: CASSPPGSHPHEQYF. Full variable domain (missing parts from reference TRBV18 and TRBJ2-7): NAGVMQNPRHLVRRRGQEARLRCSPMKGHSHVYWYRQLPEEGLKFMVYLQKENIIDESGMPKERFSAEFPKEGPSILRIQQVVRGDSAAYFCASSPPGSHPHEQYFGPGTRLTVT.

The sample holds many counts of this clonotype. The DNA for the CDR3 is TGCAGTGCTAGAGATTTGCTCCAAGAGACCCAGTACTTC. This sequence encodes CSARDLLQETQYF. This chain uses TRBV20-1 with TRBJ2-5, with D uncertain. Germline assignment: CDR1 DFQATT and CDR2 SNEGSKA (reference sequence). The CDR3 is 13 residues long. V dropped 0 bases and J dropped 1 base, with 6 bases sitting between them.

The chain employs TRBV28 and TRBJ1-5; possibly TRBD1 for D (6 bases). Germline assignment: CDR1 MDHEN and CDR2 SYDVKM. This CDR3 is built from 15 residues. The V and J ends lost 7 bases and 4 bases respectively, with 17 bases between them. CDR3 loop: CASTDLTGGNQPQHF. The DNA for the CDR3 is TGTGCCAGCACCGACTTGACAGGCGGAAATCAGCCCCAGCATTTT.

This clonotype was recorded a few times. The chain joins TRBV15 to TRBJ2-5, with unresolved D. Germline V gives CDR1 LNHNV, CDR2 YYDKDF (reference sequence). The CDR3 is 14 residues long. V was cut by 0 bases and J by 2 bases, with 7 bases left in between. The CDR3 DNA reads TGTGCCACCAGCAGAGATAAGGCTCAAGAGACCCAGTACTTC. Translating it yields CATSRDKAQETQYF.